These T cell receptor beta chains were read from a single sample in a study of shared clonotypes between healthy human individuals. The table came from immunoSEQ multiplex PCR; TCRdb's copy has only in-frame clones and leaves some out. The sample gives roughly 650,000 clones, around 97% of which show up once; around 0.058% is in the top ten. Material for sequencing was naive CD4+ T cells sorted from blood. The source of these receptors is a woman aged 25-40 years in good health. Each CDR3 is given with its conserved first and last residue. Fields, in order: J gene, V gene, CDR3 length, CDR3 protein.

J gene: TRBJ2-7
V gene: TRBV28
CDR3 length: 11
CDR3 protein: CASRRLYEQYF

J gene: TRBJ2-2
V gene: TRBV5-1
CDR3 length: 14
CDR3 protein: CASSGSWNTGELFF

J gene: TRBJ2-3
V gene: TRBV7-2
CDR3 length: 18
CDR3 protein: CASSLGNGAGGSIGTQYF

J gene: TRBJ2-7
V gene: TRBV29-1
CDR3 length: 11
CDR3 protein: CSVESGYEQYF

J gene: TRBJ2-2
V gene: TRBV27
CDR3 length: 17
CDR3 protein: CASSRASGMGGTGELFF

J gene: TRBJ1-3
V gene: TRBV28
CDR3 length: 14
CDR3 protein: CASSSTGSGNTIYF

J gene: TRBJ2-7
V gene: TRBV5-4
CDR3 length: 15
CDR3 protein: CASSTGLAATYEQYF

J gene: TRBJ2-3
V gene: TRBV5-1
CDR3 length: 15
CDR3 protein: CASSLATTATDTQYF

J gene: TRBJ2-7
V gene: TRBV10-3
CDR3 length: 15
CDR3 protein: CAISESDRGPNEQYF

J gene: TRBJ2-1
V gene: TRBV7-7
CDR3 length: 16
CDR3 protein: CASSPNLPNSYNEQFF

J gene: TRBJ2-5
V gene: TRBV30
CDR3 length: 17
CDR3 protein: CAWSALAGGARQETQYF

J gene: TRBJ2-1
V gene: TRBV11-3
CDR3 length: 14
CDR3 protein: CASSPRGVGNEQFF

J gene: TRBJ1-1
V gene: TRBV19
CDR3 length: 15
CDR3 protein: CASSHLGGENTEAFF

J gene: TRBJ2-7
V gene: TRBV6-1
CDR3 length: 12
CDR3 protein: CASSERGYEQYF

J gene: TRBJ2-1
V gene: TRBV9
CDR3 length: 13
CDR3 protein: CASSPTPDRTHFF

J gene: TRBJ1-2
V gene: TRBV5-6
CDR3 length: 14
CDR3 protein: CASSPYTGDYGYTF

J gene: TRBJ2-5
V gene: TRBV7-8
CDR3 length: 16
CDR3 protein: CASSSLTSGDQETQYF

J gene: TRBJ2-1
V gene: TRBV5-1
CDR3 length: 15
CDR3 protein: CASSLGSSSYNEQFF

J gene: TRBJ2-7
V gene: TRBV14
CDR3 length: 15
CDR3 protein: CASSLSGQQSYEQYF

J gene: TRBJ2-7
V gene: TRBV10-3
CDR3 length: 13
CDR3 protein: CAISEGQPYEQYF

J gene: TRBJ2-1
V gene: TRBV27
CDR3 length: 15
CDR3 protein: CASSLLTSGRYEQFF

J gene: TRBJ2-1
V gene: TRBV7-8
CDR3 length: 19
CDR3 protein: CASSLRLAGPKISYNEQFF

J gene: TRBJ2-3
V gene: TRBV11-3
CDR3 length: 15
CDR3 protein: CASSSNTGGGDTQYF

J gene: TRBJ2-7
V gene: TRBV15
CDR3 length: 15
CDR3 protein: CATSWTSGRGGEQYF

J gene: TRBJ2-1
V gene: TRBV5-1
CDR3 length: 14
CDR3 protein: CASFSGPTSNEQFF

J gene: TRBJ2-1
V gene: TRBV11-2
CDR3 length: 15
CDR3 protein: CASSWNSGRAGEQFF

J gene: TRBJ2-7
V gene: TRBV11-2
CDR3 length: 15
CDR3 protein: CASSSLSAGDDEQYF

J gene: TRBJ1-4
V gene: TRBV5-1
CDR3 length: 14
CDR3 protein: CASNPTGANEKLFF

J gene: TRBJ2-7
V gene: TRBV4-2
CDR3 length: 16
CDR3 protein: CASSQGERGRHDEQYF

J gene: TRBJ2-5
V gene: TRBV7-9
CDR3 length: 13
CDR3 protein: CASSLRGQETQYF

J gene: TRBJ2-7
V gene: TRBV9
CDR3 length: 14
CDR3 protein: CASSARTASHEQYF

J gene: TRBJ1-2
V gene: TRBV28
CDR3 length: 16
CDR3 protein: CASSLSGGAWIYGYTF

J gene: TRBJ2-7
V gene: TRBV28
CDR3 length: 19
CDR3 protein: CASSLWNGRAGGPRYEQYF

J gene: TRBJ2-5
V gene: TRBV9
CDR3 length: 12
CDR3 protein: CASSVAGETQYF

J gene: TRBJ2-5
V gene: TRBV27
CDR3 length: 17
CDR3 protein: CASSPRSLAALGETQYF

J gene: TRBJ2-5
V gene: TRBV6-1
CDR3 length: 13
CDR3 protein: CASRLQGPWAQYF

J gene: TRBJ1-5
V gene: TRBV2
CDR3 length: 18
CDR3 protein: CASSSGGEGEWGNQPQHF

J gene: TRBJ2-1
V gene: TRBV5-4
CDR3 length: 16
CDR3 protein: CASSFGGAVSYNEQFF

J gene: TRBJ2-1
V gene: TRBV4-2
CDR3 length: 14
CDR3 protein: CASSQGTIYNEQFF

J gene: TRBJ2-2
V gene: TRBV7-9
CDR3 length: 13
CDR3 protein: CASSLPYTGELFF

J gene: TRBJ1-1
V gene: TRBV29-1
CDR3 length: 14
CDR3 protein: CSVASALLNTEAFF

J gene: TRBJ1-1
V gene: TRBV7-9
CDR3 length: 14
CDR3 protein: CASRRVNMNTEAFF

J gene: TRBJ2-5
V gene: TRBV11-2
CDR3 length: 15
CDR3 protein: CASSLDGGARETQYF

J gene: TRBJ1-1
V gene: TRBV28
CDR3 length: 17
CDR3 protein: CASSQPPGGRGGTEAFF

J gene: TRBJ2-7
V gene: TRBV19
CDR3 length: 14
CDR3 protein: CASSSGPGGYEQYF

J gene: TRBJ2-7
V gene: TRBV5-5
CDR3 length: 15
CDR3 protein: CASPWGDRGHYEQYF

J gene: TRBJ1-1
V gene: TRBV6-6
CDR3 length: 12
CDR3 protein: CASSYARTEAFF

J gene: TRBJ2-2
V gene: TRBV28
CDR3 length: 14
CDR3 protein: CASSRSGINGELFF

J gene: TRBJ2-1
V gene: TRBV10-3
CDR3 length: 14
CDR3 protein: CAISEGTGINEQFF

J gene: TRBJ2-1
V gene: TRBV5-8
CDR3 length: 14
CDR3 protein: CASSHWYSTNEQFF

J gene: TRBJ2-3
V gene: TRBV7-9
CDR3 length: 16
CDR3 protein: CASSLGDYLLTDTQYF

J gene: TRBJ1-4
V gene: TRBV7-9
CDR3 length: 14
CDR3 protein: CASSSGDGAEKLFF